What follows are 2 T cell receptor beta chains derived from one specimen sequenced in a study of shared clonotypes between healthy human individuals. The data were produced by immunoSEQ multiplex PCR, yet TCRdb's version contains in-frame clones alone and is incomplete. Of hundreds of thousands of clones in the sample, 92% are singletons; the top ten hold less than 25%. Naive CD8 cells lacked CD45RO and underwent positive selection for CCR7, leaving out terminally differentiated effector memory CD45RA+ cells. The sample comprised naive CD8+ T cells sorted from blood. The receptor set was obtained from a man in his thirties or forties in good health.

This chain connects TRBV6-5 to TRBJ2-7, with 8 nucleotides matching TRBD1. The V gene end was trimmed by 5 bases and the J gene end by 5 bases; junction bases not matched to a gene: 5. The germline gives CDR1 MNHEY, CDR2 SVGAGI. There are 13 residues in the CDR3. The CDR3, as DNA: TGTGCCAGCAGTCCTTCGACAGGGGACGAGCAGTACTTC. Protein: CASSPSTGDEQYF.

The J gene is TRBJ1-5, the V gene TRBV5-1, with unresolved D. The ends were cut back, 0 bases at V and 5 bases at J, with 6 bases in the middle. The CDR3 is 13 amino acids. Germline CDR1 is SGHRS and CDR2 is YFSETQ. The CDR3 region has the DNA TGCGCCAGCAGCTTGGATTGGGATCAGCCCCAGCATTTT. This encodes CASSLDWDQPQHF.